This TCR beta chain was recorded in a study of control samples from healthy donors and cancer patients. CDR1 is GTSNPN and CDR2 is SVGIG in the germline V gene (reference sequence). The CDR3 is made up of 13 amino acids. The V gene lost 5 bases and the J gene lost 2 bases, with 12 bases spanning the gap. Assay: immunoSEQ multiplex PCR; the TCRdb copy retains only in-frame clones and omits some. Of 100,000 to 150,000 clones in the sample, over 85% were seen once. The clonotype was recovered from a man aged 18-30 years in good health. The specimen was blood. This rearrangement joins TRBV30 to TRBJ1-2, with TRBD1 as a possible D gene (5 bases). The CDR3 bases are TGTGCCTGGGGAGCGGGGCTGAACTATGGCTACACCTTC. Translating it yields CAWGAGLNYGYTF. Full variable domain (rest looked up from reference TRBV30 and TRBJ1-2): SQTIHQWPATLVQPVGSPLSLECTVEGTSNPNLYWYRQAAGRGLQLLFYSVGIGQISSEVPQNLSASRPQDRQFILSSKKLLLSDSGFYLCAWGAGLNYGYTFGSGTRLTVV.